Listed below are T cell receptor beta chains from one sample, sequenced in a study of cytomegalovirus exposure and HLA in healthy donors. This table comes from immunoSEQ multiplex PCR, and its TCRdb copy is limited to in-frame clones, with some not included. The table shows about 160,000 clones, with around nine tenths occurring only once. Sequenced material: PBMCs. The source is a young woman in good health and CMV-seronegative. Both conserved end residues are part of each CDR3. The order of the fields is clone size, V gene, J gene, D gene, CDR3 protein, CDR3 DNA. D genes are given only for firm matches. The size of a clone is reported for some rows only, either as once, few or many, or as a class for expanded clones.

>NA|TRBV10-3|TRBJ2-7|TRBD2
CATKQGLAEPYEQYF
TGTGCCACTAAGCAGGGACTAGCGGAACCCTACGAGCAGTACTTC
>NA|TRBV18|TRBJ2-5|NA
CASSPSASTSPGETQYF
TGTGCCAGCTCACCATCAGCTAGCACATCCCCTGGGGAGACCCAGTACTTC
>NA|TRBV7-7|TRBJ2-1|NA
CASSLQGGLHNEQFF
TGTGCTAGCAGCTTACAGGGAGGCCTACACAATGAGCAGTTCTTC
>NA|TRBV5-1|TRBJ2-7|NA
CASSLGGVAASSYEQYF
TGCGCCAGCAGCTTGGGGGGAGTGGCAGCGAGCTCCTACGAGCAGTACTTC
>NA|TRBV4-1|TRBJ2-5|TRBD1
CASSLLPGQGTKETQYF
TGCGCCAGCAGCCTCCTTCCAGGACAGGGGACGAAAGAGACCCAGTACTTC
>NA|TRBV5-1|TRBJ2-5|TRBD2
CASSPKAGGPETQYF
TGCGCCAGCAGCCCCAAAGCGGGGGGGCCTGAGACCCAGTACTTC
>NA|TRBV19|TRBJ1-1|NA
CASKGHRETEAFF
TGTGCCAGTAAAGGCCACAGGGAGACTGAAGCTTTCTTT
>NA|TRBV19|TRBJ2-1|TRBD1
CASSIDGTVGDEQFF
TGTGCCAGTAGTATCGATGGGACAGTGGGCGATGAGCAGTTCTTC
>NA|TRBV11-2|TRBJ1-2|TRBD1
CASSLGQGPFLYGYTF
TGTGCCAGCAGCTTAGGACAGGGGCCCTTCCTTTATGGCTACACCTTC
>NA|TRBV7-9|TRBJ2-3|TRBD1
CASASTGPTDTQYF
TGTGCCAGCGCTTCGACAGGGCCCACAGATACGCAGTATTTT
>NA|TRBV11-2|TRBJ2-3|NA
CASSYWTSSTDTQYF
TGTGCCAGCAGCTACTGGACTTCAAGCACAGATACGCAGTATTTT
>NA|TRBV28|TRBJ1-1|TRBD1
CASGQGYTEAFF
TGTGCCAGCGGACAGGGGTACACTGAAGCTTTCTTT
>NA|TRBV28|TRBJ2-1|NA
CASSFRGIAAHEQFF
TGTGCCAGCAGTTTTCGCGGGATCGCCGCGCATGAGCAGTTCTTC
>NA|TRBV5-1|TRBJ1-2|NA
CASKVAGDLDGYTF
TGCGCCAGCAAGGTGGCGGGGGACTTAGATGGCTACACCTTC
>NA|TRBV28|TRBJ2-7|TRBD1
CASKTGGVYEQYF
TGTGCCAGCAAAACAGGGGGCGTCTACGAGCAGTACTTC
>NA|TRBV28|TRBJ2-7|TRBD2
CASSLSKAGGLSYEQYF
TGTGCCAGCAGTTTAAGCAAGGCGGGAGGGCTCTCCTACGAGCAGTACTTC
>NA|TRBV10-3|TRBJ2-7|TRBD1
CAIMRTGTAYEQYF
TGTGCCATCATGCGCACCGGGACAGCTTACGAGCAGTACTTC
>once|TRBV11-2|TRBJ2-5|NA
CASSLAPRETQYF
TGTGCCAGCAGCTTAGCCCCCAGGGAGACCCAGTACTTC
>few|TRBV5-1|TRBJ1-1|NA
CASSLAPGVNTEAFF
TGCGCCAGCAGCTTGGCCCCAGGCGTGAACACTGAAGCTTTCTTT
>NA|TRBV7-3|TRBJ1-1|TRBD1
CASSQTNRGATEAFF
TGTGCCAGCAGCCAAACAAACAGGGGAGCAACTGAAGCTTTCTTT
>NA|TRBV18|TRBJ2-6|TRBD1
CASSPFGQGGSGANVLTF
TGTGCCAGCTCACCTTTCGGACAGGGGGGCTCTGGGGCCAACGTCCTGACTTTC
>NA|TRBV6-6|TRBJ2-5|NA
CASSYSPGPGGETQYF
TGTGCCAGCAGTTACTCACCGGGACCCGGGGGAGAGACCCAGTACTTC
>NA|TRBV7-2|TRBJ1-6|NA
CASSPNGRGNSPLHF
TGTGCCAGCAGCCCGAATGGCAGGGGTAATTCACCCCTCCACTTT
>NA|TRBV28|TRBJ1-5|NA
CASSFSDQPQHF
TGTGCCAGCAGTTTCTCAGATCAGCCCCAGCATTTT
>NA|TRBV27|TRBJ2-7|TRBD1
CASSLGTGGDEQYF
TGTGCCAGCAGTTTAGGGACAGGGGGCGACGAGCAGTACTTC
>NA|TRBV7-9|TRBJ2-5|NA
CASSVLSVPEGTQYF
TGTGCCAGCAGCGTCCTTAGCGTCCCGGAGGGGACCCAGTACTTC
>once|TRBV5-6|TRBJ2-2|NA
CASSLRIVTSNTGELFF
TGTGCCAGCAGCTTACGTATCGTAACTAGTAACACCGGGGAGCTGTTTTTT
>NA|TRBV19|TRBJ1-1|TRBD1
CASSQDRDTEAFF
TGTGCCAGTAGCCAGGACAGGGACACTGAAGCTTTCTTT
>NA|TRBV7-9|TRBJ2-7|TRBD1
CASSFTGTGKDEQYF
TGTGCCAGCAGCTTTACCGGGACAGGGAAGGACGAGCAGTACTTC
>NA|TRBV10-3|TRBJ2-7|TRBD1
CAISETGIEQYF
TGTGCCATCTCGGAGACAGGGATAGAGCAGTACTTC
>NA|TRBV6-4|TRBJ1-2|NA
CASSASGEGSYPF
TGTGCCAGCAGCGCTAGCGGGGAAGGGAGCTACCCCTTC
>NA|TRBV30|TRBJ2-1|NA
CARTGKVYNEQFF
TGTGCCCGTACAGGGAAGGTTTACAATGAGCAGTTCTTC
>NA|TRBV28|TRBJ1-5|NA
CASRGGGGNQPQHF
TGTGCCAGCAGGGGCGGGGGGGGGAATCAGCCCCAGCATTTT
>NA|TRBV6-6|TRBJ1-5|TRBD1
CASSYSGGQRNQPQHF
TGTGCCAGCAGTTACTCGGGGGGACAGCGCAATCAGCCCCAGCATTTT